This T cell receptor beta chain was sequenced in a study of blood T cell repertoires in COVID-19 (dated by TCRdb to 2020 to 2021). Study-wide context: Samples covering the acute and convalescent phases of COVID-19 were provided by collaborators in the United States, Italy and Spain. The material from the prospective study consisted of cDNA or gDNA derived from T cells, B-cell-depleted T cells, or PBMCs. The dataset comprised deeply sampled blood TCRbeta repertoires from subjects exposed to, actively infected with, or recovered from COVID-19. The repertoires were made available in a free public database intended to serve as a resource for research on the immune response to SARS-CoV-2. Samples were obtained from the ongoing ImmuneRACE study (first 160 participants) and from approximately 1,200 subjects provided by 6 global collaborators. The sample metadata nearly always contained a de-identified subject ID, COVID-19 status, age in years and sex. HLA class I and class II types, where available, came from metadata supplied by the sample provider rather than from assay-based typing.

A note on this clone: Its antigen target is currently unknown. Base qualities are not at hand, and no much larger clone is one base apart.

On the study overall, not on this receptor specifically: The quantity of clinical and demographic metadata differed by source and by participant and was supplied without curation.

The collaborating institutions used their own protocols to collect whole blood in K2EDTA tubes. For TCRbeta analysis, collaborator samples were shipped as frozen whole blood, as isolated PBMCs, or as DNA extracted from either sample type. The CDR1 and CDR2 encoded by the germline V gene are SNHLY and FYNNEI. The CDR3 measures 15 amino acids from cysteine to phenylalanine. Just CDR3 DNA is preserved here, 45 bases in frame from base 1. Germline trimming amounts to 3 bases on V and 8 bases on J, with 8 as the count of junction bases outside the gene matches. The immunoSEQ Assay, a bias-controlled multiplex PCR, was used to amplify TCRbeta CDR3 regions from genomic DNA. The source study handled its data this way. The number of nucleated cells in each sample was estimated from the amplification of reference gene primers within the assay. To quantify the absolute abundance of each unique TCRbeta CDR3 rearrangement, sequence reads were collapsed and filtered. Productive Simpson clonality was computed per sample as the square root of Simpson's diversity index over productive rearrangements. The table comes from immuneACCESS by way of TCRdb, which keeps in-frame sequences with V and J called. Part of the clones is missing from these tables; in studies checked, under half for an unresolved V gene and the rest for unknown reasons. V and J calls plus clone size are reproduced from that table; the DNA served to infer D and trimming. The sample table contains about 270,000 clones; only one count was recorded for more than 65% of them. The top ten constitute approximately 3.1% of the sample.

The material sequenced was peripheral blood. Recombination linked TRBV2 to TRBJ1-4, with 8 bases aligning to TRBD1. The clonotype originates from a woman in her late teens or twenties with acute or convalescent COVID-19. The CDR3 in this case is CASSDIQGAAEKLFF. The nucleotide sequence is TGTGCCAGCAGTGACATTCAGGGGGCAGCGGAAAAACTGTTTTTT.